These 9 T cell receptor beta chains came from one sample sequenced in a study of regulatory dendritic cells for organ transplantation. The repertoire was sequenced with immunoSEQ multiplex PCR; TCRdb's copy has only in-frame clones and lacks some. The sample carries some 12,000 clones, 62% recorded once. CFSE-labeled sorted T cells met regulatory or mature dendritic cells for about five days. Their antigens are not known. The specimen sequenced was naive CD8+ T cells from blood cultured with dendritic cells. Noted subset: CD45RA+ naive T cells. The receptors here all came from a human donor in good health.

CDR3 DNA: TGTGCCAGCAGCTTTCCCACAGGGGGGGGTCCGCACAATGAGCAGTTCTTC. It codes for CASSFPTGGGPHNEQFF. The gene calls are TRBV7-9 and TRBJ2-1; a weak D match, TRBD1 (8 bases). Between the trimmed V and J ends, which lost 3 bases and 5 bases, there was a span of 20 bases. The CDR3 spans 17 residues. Germline lookup yields CDR1 SEHNR and CDR2 FQNEAQ (reference sequence).

This clone was recorded once. The CDR3 DNA reads as TGCGCCAGCAGCTTCTACGGGGTGACCTACGAGCAGTACTTC. Its protein product is CASSFYGVTYEQYF. The chain is built from TRBV5-1 and TRBJ2-7; D is perhaps TRBD2 (5 bases). Trimming took 2 bases from V and 2 from J, leaving 11 bases between them. Per germline, CDR1 SGHRS and CDR2 YFSETQ. The CDR3 is 14 residues long.

The CDR3 region has the DNA TGTGCCAGCAGGATCCGGGACAGGAGTCTGGATACGCAGTATTTT. As protein: CASRIRDRSLDTQYF. This chain joins TRBV6-1 and TRBJ2-3; 8 bases align to TRBD1. V lost 6 bases and J lost 6; bases outside the gene matches: 11. The CDR3 consists of 15 residues. CDR1 is MNHNS and CDR2 is SASEGT in the germline V gene.

The chain recombines TRBV7-6 with TRBJ2-5; 7 bases map to TRBD2. The CDR3 extends over 16 amino acids. V lost 5 bases, J lost 5 bases, and 14 bases stayed unmatched. Germline loops: CDR1 SGHVS, CDR2 FNYEAQ. The CDR3 protein is CASSNITQGGWETQYF. The CDR3 DNA follows: TGTGCCAGCAGCAATATTACTCAGGGAGGGTGGGAGACCCAGTACTTC.

This clone was recorded a few times. J is TRBJ1-2 and V is TRBV7-9; 8 bases match TRBD1. The CDR3 contains 15 residues. CDR1 and CDR2 from the germline V gene are SEHNR and FQNEAQ (reference sequence). Trimming cost V 1 base and J 2 bases; bases outside gene matches: 3. The CDR3 is CASSLVPGGNYGYTF. CDR3 sequence (DNA): TGTGCCAGCAGCTTAGTACCAGGGGGCAACTATGGCTACACCTTC. The variable domain in full, completed from reference TRBV7-9 and TRBJ1-2, reads DTGVSQNPRHKITKRGQNVTFRCDPISEHNRLYWYRQTLGQGPEFLTYFQNEAQLEKSRLLSDRFSAERPKGSFSTLEIQRTEQGDSAMYLCASSLVPGGNYGYTFGSGTRLTVV.

This clone was counted a single time. This sequence joins TRBV2 and TRBJ2-5; TRBD2 is a possible D gene (5 bases). This CDR3 spans 14 amino acids. CDR1 is SNHLY, CDR2 FYNNEI, per germline. Trimming shortened V by 3 bases and J by 4 bases, and 12 bases separated the two germline ends. The CDR3 is CASSEYGIRETQYF. Here the CDR3 DNA reads TGTGCCAGCAGTGAGTACGGGATTCGAGAGACCCAGTACTTC.

The gene calls are TRBV28 and TRBJ1-3; the D is unclear. Germline loops: CDR1 MDHEN, CDR2 SYDVKM. The CDR3 extends over 12 amino acids. V was trimmed by 3 bases and J by 5 bases, leaving 5 bases between them. Here the CDR3 DNA reads TGTGCCAGCAGTTTGGCCAGAAACACCATATATTTT. This sequence encodes CASSLARNTIYF.

This chain joins TRBV6-5 and TRBJ2-7; a possible D gene is TRBD1 (5 bases). The germline CDR1 and CDR2 sequences are MNHEY and SVGAGI. V gave up 0 bases and J gave up 6 bases, with 15 bases separating them. This CDR3 spans 15 amino acids. DNA of the CDR3: TGTGCCAGCAGTTACTCGAGAGCGACAGACGGCGAGCAGTACTTC. Translating gives CASSYSRATDGEQYF.

This clone was observed once. The gene calls are TRBV7-8 and TRBJ2-2; 10 bases agree with TRBD2. The V and J ends lost 6 bases and 3 bases, in that order; junction bases with no gene match: 10. The V gene's germline CDR1 is SGHVS and CDR2 FQNEAQ. The CDR3 extends over 17 amino acids. This CDR3 reads CASSSPASGGDTGELFF. The CDR3 DNA reads TGTGCCAGCAGTTCGCCAGCTAGCGGGGGAGACACCGGGGAGCTGTTTTTT.